These 17 T cell receptor beta chains were all obtained from the same sample, sequenced in a study of CXCR3-negative and CXCR3-positive naive CD8 T cells. Study-level points and caveats: CXCR3-positive naive cells had TRB CDR3s that were more hydrophobic than CXCR3-negative naive cells had.

No antigens are known for them. Carrying UMI labels, the TRB cDNA libraries were prepared through 5' RACE. From its re-call of the 5' RACE reads, TCRdb lists each CDR3 protein once, without DNA. The table counts 60,000 to 65,000 distinct CDR3 sequences; around 4.8% lies in the top ten. The sequencing sample was made of naive CXCR3+ CD8+ T cells from blood. Subset reported: CD45RO-CCR7+CD27+CD95- naive CD8+ T cells expressing CXCR3 (TNR3+). These receptors were collected from a human donor in good health. Some clones in this sample may be carry-over from other donors' samples.

The V gene is TRBV13, the J gene TRBJ2-7; TCRdb's assignment of TRBD1 cannot be checked, as there is no DNA. The germline V gene has CDR1 PRHDT and CDR2 FYEKMQ (reference sequence). CDR3 length: 14 residues. The CDR3 reads CASSPRTGVDEQYF.

The rearrangement uses TRBV29-1 and TRBJ2-2; TCRdb proposes TRBD1, but this gene call is untestable without DNA. This CDR3 spans 13 amino acids. Germline loops: CDR1 SQVTM, CDR2 ANQGSEA. The CDR3 spells CSVCQGSTGELFF.

The rearrangement uses TRBV30 and TRBJ1-1; TCRdb names TRBD1, which stays unverified in the absence of DNA. Germline V gene sequence: CDR1 GTSNPN, CDR2 SVGIG (reference sequence). The CDR3 is made up of 12 amino acids. The CDR3 protein is CAWTGMNTEAFF.

The chain uses TRBV7-3 and TRBJ2-7. CDR3 length: 14 amino acids. Germline V CDR1 and CDR2: SGHTA, FQGTGA. The CDR3 protein is CASSSLSGPDEQYF.

This sequence joins TRBV28 and TRBJ2-5; TCRdb calls TRBD1, which cannot be checked without DNA. The CDR3 sequence is 14 residues long. CDR1 and CDR2 from the germline V gene are MDHEN and SYDVKM. The CDR3 spells CASRFTGLEETQYF.

This chain uses TRBV29-1 with TRBJ2-1; TCRdb proposes TRBD2, but this gene call is untestable without DNA. Germline CDR1 and CDR2: SQVTM and ANQGSEA. The CDR3 extends over 13 amino acids. The CDR3 protein is CSVEMAGLFEQFF.

This rearrangement joins TRBV4-1 to TRBJ2-7; without DNA, the TCRdb call of TRBD2 cannot be checked. CDR3 length: 14 residues. Germline values: CDR1 MGHRA, CDR2 YSYEKL. Here the CDR3 reads CASSIPGRGYEQYF.

The CDR3 sequence: CASSLGTGSGAEAFF. The gene calls are TRBV7-9 and TRBJ1-1; TCRdb picks TRBD1, but there is no DNA to check that call. The CDR3 loop spans 15 amino acids. Looked up from germline, CDR1 is SEHNR and CDR2 is FQNEAQ (reference sequence).

This chain links TRBV4-3 with TRBJ1-1. The germline CDR1 and CDR2 sequences are LGHNA and YSLEER. This CDR3 is 15 amino acids long. CDR3 protein: CASSQDRLMNTEAFF.

The chain employs TRBV20-1 and TRBJ2-1. There are 13 residues in the CDR3. Germline V lookup: CDR1 DFQATT, CDR2 SNEGSKA (reference sequence). The CDR3: CSARVPSYNEQFF.

V gene TRBV14 combines with J gene TRBJ1-4. CDR1 SGHDN and CDR2 FVKESK come from the germline V gene. This CDR3 is built from 12 residues. CDR3 residues: CASSQSDEKLFF.

The chain links TRBV5-1 to TRBJ2-2; absent DNA, TCRdb's TRBD2 call cannot be checked. The CDR3 has 17 amino acids. Germline V gene sequence: CDR1 SGHRS, CDR2 YFSETQ. This chain's CDR3 is CASSLSLLGIDTGELFF.

This chain joins TRBV28 and TRBJ2-3; the D gene TCRdb calls, TRBD2, cannot be checked with no DNA. This CDR3 is built from 16 residues. Per germline, CDR1 MDHEN and CDR2 SYDVKM. The CDR3 region is CASSPSPLEARDTQYF. Full variable domain (rest looked up from reference TRBV28 and TRBJ2-3): DVKVTQSSRYLVKRTGEKVFLECVQDMDHENMFWYRQDPGLGLRLIYFSYDVKMKEKGDIPEGYSVSREKKERFSLILESASTNQTSMYLCASSPSPLEARDTQYFGPGTRLTVL.

The chain joins TRBV5-1 to TRBJ2-3; TCRdb designates TRBD2, a call that cannot be tested without DNA. Germline V CDR1 and CDR2: SGHRS, YFSETQ. This CDR3 region has 17 residues. The CDR3 sequence: CASRTHARVGASDTQYF.

The chain combines TRBV5-5 with TRBJ1-1. CDR1 is SGHKS and CDR2 is YYEKEE in the germline V gene (reference sequence). There are 15 residues in the CDR3. CDR3 residues: CASSLEGLPRTEAFF. The full variable domain, rest sourced from reference TRBV5-5 and TRBJ1-1, is DAGVTQSPTHLIKTRGQQVTLRCSPISGHKSVSWYQQVLGQGPQFIFQYYEKEERGRGNFPDRFSARQFPNYSSELNVNALLLGDSALYLCASSLEGLPRTEAFFGQGTRLTVV.

V gene TRBV28 combines with J gene TRBJ2-5. Germline V lookup: CDR1 MDHEN, CDR2 SYDVKM. The CDR3 is made up of 13 amino acids. CDR3 in amino acids: CASSSLGRETQYF.

This chain connects TRBV7-6 to TRBJ2-5; checking the TCRdb D call of TRBD1 is not possible without DNA. The germline V gene encodes CDR1 SGHVS and CDR2 FNYEAQ. This CDR3 spans 15 amino acids. CDR3 region: CASSQGPATRETQYF.